A single sample is the source of the 18 T cell receptor beta chains below, sequenced in a study of PD-L1 blockade in urothelial cancer. Time point of the sample: pretreatment peripheral blood. Data came from immunoSEQ multiplex PCR; TCRdb stores just in-frame clones and leaves some out. This repertoire shows about 130,000 clones, approximately 88% found once; its top ten account for 3% to 4%. The sequencing used PBMCs, collected around atezolizumab (anti-PD-L1) treatment. All receptors derive from a man aged 45-60 years with urothelial cancer.

This clone has more than one count but fewer than ten. This rearrangement joins TRBV28 to TRBJ1-2; D not certain. The CDR3 totals 13 residues. CDR1 is MDHEN and CDR2 is SYDVKM in the germline V gene. Between the trimmed V and J ends, which lost 7 bases and 1 base, there was a span of 10 bases. CDR3 DNA sequence: TGTGCCAGCAAAAATCATGTTAACTATGGCTACACCTTC. Translating it yields CASKNHVNYGYTF.

The chain couples TRBV4-1 to TRBJ1-2; D gene uncertain. The CDR3 runs 15 residues. With 0 bases removed from V and 8 bases from J, the gap between germline ends came to 16 bases. The germline V gene encodes CDR1 MGHRA and CDR2 YSYEKL. CDR3 region: CASSQDQRPGRGYTF. The DNA for the CDR3 is TGCGCCAGCAGCCAAGATCAGCGCCCCGGGAGGGGCTACACCTTC.

The CDR3 here is CASSFGLRRENEQFF. As DNA, the CDR3 is TGTGCCAGCAGCTTTGGACTACGAAGAGAGAATGAGCAGTTCTTC. This chain connects TRBV7-9 to TRBJ2-1, with D perhaps matching TRBD2 (6 bases). The V end lost 3 bases, the J end lost 7 bases, and 16 bases lay between the germline ends. Per germline, CDR1 SEHNR and CDR2 FQNEAQ (reference sequence). The length of the CDR3 is 15 residues.

Comment on this clone: Other DNA variants within this sample encode the same CDR3. This sequence joins TRBV7-3 and TRBJ2-1; 9 bases agree with TRBD1. The junction had 2 bases not matched to a gene; V was cut back by 2 bases and J by 6 bases. This CDR3 is built from 14 residues. Germline values: CDR1 SGHTA, CDR2 FQGTGA. CDR3 sequence reads: CASSLSTGGNEQFF. CDR3 coding DNA: TGTGCCAGCAGCTTATCGACAGGGGGCAATGAGCAGTTCTTC.

This chain joins TRBV28 and TRBJ1-4, with 7 bases matching TRBD1. Germline assignment: CDR1 MDHEN and CDR2 SYDVKM. CDR3 length: 13 residues. After removal of 5 bases from V and 8 bases from J, the junction contained 5 bases not matched to a gene. The CDR3 DNA sequence: TGTGCCAGCAGTATCGGGACAGCCGAAAAACTGTTTTTT. This sequence encodes CASSIGTAEKLFF.

The chain carries TRBV18 and TRBJ1-5, with 9 bases lining up with TRBD1. This CDR3 comprises 15 residues. V shed 4 bases, J shed 1 base, and the junction held 2 bases outside the gene matches. Per the germline V gene, CDR1 is KGHSH and CDR2 is LQKENI. The CDR3 is CASSRDRGSNQPQHF. DNA for the CDR3: TGTGCCAGCTCACGAGACAGGGGGAGCAATCAGCCCCAGCATTTT.

The genes are TRBV27 and TRBJ1-1, with 8 bases identical to TRBD1. V was pared by 5 bases and J by 5 bases, with 7 bases of the junction left unmatched. CDR3 size: 14 residues. Germline CDR1 reads MNHEY; CDR2 reads SMNVEV (reference sequence). In nucleotides, the CDR3 is TGTGCCAGCAGTAACGACAGGGGACGGACTGAAGCTTTCTTT. The encoded protein is CASSNDRGRTEAFF.

This sequence joins TRBV4-1 and TRBJ1-5; 10 bases are a match to TRBD1. CDR3 length: 15 amino acids. The V gene's germline CDR1 is MGHRA and CDR2 YSYEKL. Trimming took 4 bases from V and 7 from J; bases not matched to a gene: 7. The CDR3 sequence: CASSLSRDRGQPQHF. CDR3 sequence (DNA): TGCGCCAGCAGCCTTTCGAGGGACAGGGGACAGCCCCAGCATTTT.

The rearrangement uses TRBV6-5 and TRBJ2-1; 9 nucleotides match TRBD2. CDR1 is MNHEY and CDR2 is SVGAGI in the germline V gene. The CDR3 consists of 16 residues. V lost 2 bases, J lost 4 bases, and 6 bases stayed unmatched. The CDR3 reads CASSYGGGGGYNEQFF. The CDR3 coding sequence is TGTGCCAGCAGTTACGGCGGCGGGGGGGGGTACAATGAGCAGTTCTTC.

This clone is a singleton in its sample. The chain combines TRBV11-2 with TRBJ2-7; D perhaps matches TRBD1 (5 bases). CDR3 size: 13 residues. Deletions cut 2 bases from V and 2 bases from J, with 7 bases between. CDR1 and CDR2 from the germline V gene are SGHAT and FQNNGV. DNA for the CDR3: TGTGCCAGCAGCTTAAGGGGAACCTACGAGCAGTACTTC. Protein: CASSLRGTYEQYF.

This chain links TRBV6-1 with TRBJ2-3; the D gene is possibly TRBD2 (5 bases). Germline CDR1 is MNHNS and CDR2 is SASEGT. The V gene lost 3 bases and the J gene lost 4 bases, with 17 bases spanning the gap. The CDR3 length is 16 residues. CDR3 region: CASSDLGPDSADTQYF. CDR3 nucleotides: TGTGCCAGCAGTGATCTTGGACCAGATAGCGCAGATACGCAGTATTTT.

The chain carries TRBV10-2 and TRBJ1-4, with a weak D call TRBD1 (5 bases). CDR3 length: 13 residues. Germline V lookup: CDR1 WSHSY, CDR2 SAAADI. V was shortened by 3 bases and J by 8 bases, with 10 bases between the two germline ends. The chain's CDR3 is CASSDWNREKLFF. The CDR3 DNA is TGCGCCAGCAGTGACTGGAACAGGGAAAAACTGTTTTTT.

The rearrangement links TRBV10-3 to TRBJ2-7; 7 positions match TRBD2. The CDR3 loop spans 14 amino acids. The germline gives CDR1 ENHRY, CDR2 SYGVKD. V lost 10 bases, J lost 3 bases, and 12 bases stayed unmatched. CDR3 protein: CATKGLAGSYEQYF. The CDR3 DNA is TGTGCCACCAAGGGGTTAGCGGGTAGCTACGAGCAGTACTTC.

The genes are TRBV10-3 and TRBJ2-7, with 10 nucleotides matching TRBD1. CDR3 length equals 16 residues. J lost 6 bases, V lost 5 bases, and 13 bases had no gene match. Per germline, CDR1 ENHRY and CDR2 SYGVKD. In DNA form, the CDR3 reads TGTGCCATCAGTTCCCTTGGCGGGACAGGGGTTAGCGAGCAGTACTTC. Protein product: CAISSLGGTGVSEQYF.

This rearrangement joins TRBV5-4 to TRBJ2-1, with a weak D call TRBD1 (6 bases). The germline gives CDR1 SGHNT, CDR2 YYREEE (reference sequence). V was clipped by 2 bases and J by 8 bases, with 11 bases between them. The CDR3 runs to 13 residues. The CDR3 sequence: CASSLNRVDEQFF. In DNA, the CDR3 is TGTGCCAGCAGCTTAAACAGGGTCGATGAGCAGTTCTTC.

In nucleotides, the CDR3 is TGTGCCAGCAGCTTGGGGGGAGGGACAGGGGCCGAGCAGTACTTC. It is translated as CASSLGGGTGAEQYF. The V and J genes are TRBV27 and TRBJ2-7, with 10 bases identical to TRBD1. The CDR3 runs to 15 residues. Germline trimming cut 6 bases from V and 6 bases from J; bases unmatched to any gene: 11. Per the germline V gene, CDR1 is MNHEY and CDR2 is SMNVEV (reference sequence).

The chain links TRBV18 to TRBJ1-1; unclear D gene. Germline CDR1 reads KGHSH; CDR2 reads LQKENI. The CDR3 has 13 amino acids. The V end was cut by 1 base, the J end by 3 bases, with 6 bases between. CDR3 DNA: TGTGCCAGCTCACCACGGGCAGACACTGAAGCTTTCTTT. Translation: CASSPRADTEAFF.

This chain joins TRBV7-6 and TRBJ2-1; TRBD2 agrees at 9 bases. The CDR3 length is 14 residues. V shed 5 bases, J shed 9 bases, and the junction held 8 bases outside the gene matches. Germline V gene data show CDR1 as SGHVS and CDR2 as FNYEAQ. The CDR3 is CASSPLAGSGEQFF. The CDR3 nucleotides are TGTGCCAGCAGCCCCCTAGCGGGATCGGGTGAGCAGTTCTTC.